This entry features one T cell receptor (beta chain) sequence. In germline, CDR1 is LNHDA, CDR2 SQIVND (reference sequence). Trimming cost V 5 bases and J 2 bases; bases outside gene matches: 10. CDR3 length equals 16 residues. This specimen comes from a study of shared clonotypes between healthy human individuals. There were no recent acute infections or vaccinations among the donors, who were healthy HIV-negative adults. Deep-level assay runs were performed. Method: immunoSEQ multiplex PCR; TCRdb's copy keeps in-frame clones and lacks some. The repertoire holds roughly 2.6 million clones, with approximately 94% as singletons.

The V and J genes are TRBV19 and TRBJ2-3; TRBD1 matches 7 bases. The material sequenced was naive CD4+ T cells sorted from blood. Subset in this sample: CD45RA+ positively selected. The sequence was collected from a man between 18 and 29 years old in good health. DNA for the CDR3: TGTGCCAGTAGTTCCCGACAGGGCCTGACCACAGATACGCAGTATTTT. Translated: CASSSRQGLTTDTQYF.